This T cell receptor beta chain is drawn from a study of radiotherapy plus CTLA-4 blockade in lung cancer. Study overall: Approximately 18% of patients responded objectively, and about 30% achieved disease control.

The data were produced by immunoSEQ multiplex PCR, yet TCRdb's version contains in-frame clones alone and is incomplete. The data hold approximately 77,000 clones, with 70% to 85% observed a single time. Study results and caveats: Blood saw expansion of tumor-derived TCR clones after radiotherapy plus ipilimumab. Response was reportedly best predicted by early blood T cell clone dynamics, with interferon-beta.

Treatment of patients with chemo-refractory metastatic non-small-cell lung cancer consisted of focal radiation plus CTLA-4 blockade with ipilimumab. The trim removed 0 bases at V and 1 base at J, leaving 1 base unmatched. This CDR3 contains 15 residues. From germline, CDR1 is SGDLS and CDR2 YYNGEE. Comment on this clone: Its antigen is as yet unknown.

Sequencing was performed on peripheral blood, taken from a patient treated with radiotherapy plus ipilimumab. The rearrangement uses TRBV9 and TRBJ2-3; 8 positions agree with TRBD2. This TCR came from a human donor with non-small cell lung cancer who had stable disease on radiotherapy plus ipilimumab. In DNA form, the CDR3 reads TGTGCCAGCAGCGTAGACGGGAGGGGCACAGATACGCAGTATTTT. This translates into CASSVDGRGTDTQYF.